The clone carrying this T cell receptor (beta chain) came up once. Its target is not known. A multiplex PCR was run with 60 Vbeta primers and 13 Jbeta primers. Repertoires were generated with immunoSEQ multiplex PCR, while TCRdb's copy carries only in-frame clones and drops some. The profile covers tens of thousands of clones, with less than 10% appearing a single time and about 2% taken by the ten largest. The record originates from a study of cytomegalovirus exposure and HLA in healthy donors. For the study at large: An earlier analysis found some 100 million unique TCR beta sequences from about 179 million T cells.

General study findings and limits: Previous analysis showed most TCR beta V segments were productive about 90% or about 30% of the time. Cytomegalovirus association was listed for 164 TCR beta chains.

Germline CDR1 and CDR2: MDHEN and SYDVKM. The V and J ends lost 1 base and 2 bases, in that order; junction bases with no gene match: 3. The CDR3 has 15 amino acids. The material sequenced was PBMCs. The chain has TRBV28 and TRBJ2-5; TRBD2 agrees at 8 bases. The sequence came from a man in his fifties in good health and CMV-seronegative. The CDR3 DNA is TGTGCCAGCAGTTTATCCGGGGGGGCACAAGAGACCCAGTACTTC. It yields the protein CASSLSGGAQETQYF.